This T cell receptor (beta chain) was sequenced during a study of CD8+CD57+ T cells in acquired aplastic anemia. Study-wide context: The study obtained an average of approximately 2.9 ug of DNA from sorted CD4+ and CD8+ cells.

Sequenced patients had shown CD8+CD57+ cell expansion by flow cytometry. V gave up 0 bases and J gave up 4 bases, with 7 bases separating them. The CDR3 is 14 amino acids. CDR1 is SGHVS, CDR2 FQNEAQ, per germline. Study findings and constraints: For CD8+ Simpson's diversity, patients and controls showed no significant difference.

On this clonotype itself: Its antigen is currently unknown.

Genomic DNA served as template for TCR beta VDJ and CDR3 profiling. TCRdb used MiXCR to reprocess the reads, holding one entry per CDR3 protein. The sample has 250,000 to 300,000 distinct CDR3 sequences, approximately 58% seen once. This clonotype originated in a human donor with aplastic anemia. Sequenced material: sorted CD4+, CD8+, or CD8+CD57+ T cells (not recorded which) from PBMCs. The gene calls are TRBV7-8 and TRBJ1-3, with D perhaps matching TRBD1 (5 bases). The CDR3 spells CASSLAAGGNTIYF. CDR3 sequence (DNA): TGTGCCAGCAGCTTAGCGGCAGGGGGAAACACCATATATTTT.